Shown below are 14 T cell receptor beta chains from a single sample sequenced in a study of regulatory T cells in long-lasting Graves disease. Time point of the sample: persistent/refractory GD, antithyroid drugs over 5 years with positive TRAb. RNA isolated from PBMCs was used to make the TCR library. The authors built TCR beta libraries using iRepertoire HTBI primers and Arm-PCR of CDR3 regions. One entry per CDR3 protein, called by TCRdb with MiXCR from the multiplex PCR reads. The sample carries approximately 690,000 distinct CDR3 sequences, 30% recorded once. Sequenced material: peripheral blood mononuclear cells (PBMCs), taken when the disease was refractory, from a patient treated with antithyroid drugs. The receptors derive from a female donor with Graves disease.

The rearrangement joins TRBV11-3 to TRBJ2-2; TRBD2 aligns across 7 bases. V shed 0 bases and J 7 bases; nucleotides not matched to a gene: 2. Germline V gene data show CDR1 as SGHNT and CDR2 as YENEEA. This CDR3 has 14 residues. The DNA for the CDR3 is TGTGCCAGCAGCTTAGAGGGGGGGGACGGGGAGCTGTTTTTT. This translates into CASSLEGGDGELFF.

This clonotype was found a few times. The chain links TRBV10-2 to TRBJ1-2; D is ambiguous. The CDR3 sequence is 14 residues long. With 0 bases removed from V and 7 bases from J, the gap between germline ends came to 12 bases. From germline, CDR1 is WSHSY and CDR2 SAAADI. The CDR3 DNA reads as TGCGCCAGCAGTGAGTCGAAGGCAGGAGGTGGCTACACCTTC. Translation gives CASSESKAGGGYTF.

This clonotype was detected many times. Here the CDR3 DNA reads TGTGCCAGCAGTAAAATGTGGACAGGGGTTAACTATGGCTACACCTTC. It is translated as CASSKMWTGVNYGYTF. This chain uses TRBV28 with TRBJ1-2; TRBD1 aligns across 9 bases. The CDR3 contains 16 residues. V gave up 5 bases and J gave up 1 base; unmatched junction bases: 8. Germline assignment: CDR1 MDHEN and CDR2 SYDVKM.

The rearrangement uses TRBV25-1 and TRBJ1-1; D is ambiguous. Per the germline V gene, CDR1 is MGHDK and CDR2 is SYGVNS. The CDR3 length is 17 residues. Deletions cut 1 base from V and 3 bases from J, with 18 bases between. CDR3 coding DNA: TGTGCCAGCAGTGAATCGAGCCGGTTTGCTGGGCACACTGAAGCTTTCTTT. Translating it yields CASSESSRFAGHTEAFF.

J is TRBJ1-3 and V is TRBV6-5; maybe TRBD1 (6 bases). From germline, CDR1 is MNHEY and CDR2 SVGAGI. The CDR3 is 15 amino acids. With 2 bases removed from V and 0 bases from J, the gap between germline ends came to 8 bases. For the CDR3, the DNA is TGTGCCAGCAGTTACAGGGGGTTCTCTGGAAACACCATATATTTT. Protein product: CASSYRGFSGNTIYF.

V usage is TRBV6-1 and J usage is TRBJ1-2; D is perhaps TRBD1 (6 bases). This CDR3 has 13 amino acids. CDR1 and CDR2 (germline): MNHNS, SASEGT. Deletions cut 8 bases from V and 6 bases from J, with 16 bases between. In nucleotides, the CDR3 is TGTGCCAGCTCCTCCCGGGGGCTAAATGGCTACACCTTC. Its translation: CASSSRGLNGYTF.

The genes are TRBV15 and TRBJ2-5; the D gene is possibly TRBD2 (6 bases). The CDR3 loop spans 15 amino acids. CDR1 and CDR2 from the germline V gene are LNHNV and YYDKDF (reference sequence). V was shortened by 0 bases and J by 5 bases, with 13 bases between the two germline ends. The chain's CDR3 is CATSRDPGVGETQYF. CDR3 nucleotide sequence: TGTGCCACCAGCAGAGATCCGGGGGTAGGGGAGACCCAGTACTTC.

This clonotype was seen ten or more times. The chain joins TRBV28 to TRBJ1-1; D ambiguous. Between the trimmed V and J ends, which lost 3 bases and 5 bases, there was a span of 13 bases. Germline lookup yields CDR1 MDHEN and CDR2 SYDVKM. The CDR3 consists of 14 residues. The CDR3 DNA reads as TGTGCCAGCAGTTTGGTCGGACCGTGGACTGAAGCTTTCTTT. Amino acid sequence: CASSLVGPWTEAFF.

The genes are TRBV19 and TRBJ2-5; D is undetermined. Per the germline V gene, CDR1 is LNHDA and CDR2 is SQIVND (reference sequence). The V and J ends lost 3 bases and 5 bases respectively, with 13 bases between them. The CDR3 is 14 residues long. The CDR3 loop reads CASSIVSTGETQYF. The CDR3 DNA is TGTGCCAGTAGTATCGTGTCCACCGGCGAGACCCAGTACTTC.

Concerning this clonotype itself: No conserved phenylalanine or tryptophan is present at the end of the CDR3, so a read error is the likely explanation. This chain joins TRBV12-3 or TRBV12-4 and TRBJ1-5; D possibly corresponds to TRBD1 (5 bases). Trimming took off 9 bases at V and 0 bases at J, with 15 bases between the two ends. The CDR3 consists of 15 residues. As DNA, the CDR3 is TGTGCCAGTGGGGGGGGGGACCTTAGCAATCAGCCCCAGCATCTT. This codes for CASGGGDLSNQPQHL.

The chain combines TRBV10-2 with TRBJ2-5, with 12 nucleotides matching TRBD1. This CDR3 region has 14 residues. Germline CDR1 is WSHSY and CDR2 is SAAADI. V lost 6 bases and J lost 7; bases outside the gene matches: 6. The CDR3 sequence: CASSGTGGQGTQYF. The CDR3, as DNA: TGCGCCAGCAGCGGGACAGGGGGCCAGGGGACCCAGTACTTC.

The CDR3: CASSGRVLGTDTQYF. The DNA for the CDR3 is TGTGCCAGCAGTGGCAGGGTCTTAGGCACAGATACGCAGTATTTT. The V call is TRBV6-1, the J call TRBJ2-3; the D gene is possibly TRBD1 (5 bases). Deletions cut 4 bases from V and 1 base from J, with 12 bases between. CDR1 MNHNS and CDR2 SASEGT come from the germline V gene. CDR3 length: 15 amino acids.

This clonotype was detected many times. The chain combines TRBV28 with TRBJ1-4, with D uncertain. The CDR3 is 13 amino acids. CDR1 is MDHEN and CDR2 is SYDVKM in the germline V gene. The germline V and J ends were trimmed by 6 bases and 8 bases, with 13 bases remaining between them. CDR3 DNA sequence: TGTGCCAGCAGGAAGGCGGGTAGGGAAAAACTGTTTTTT. Protein sequence: CASRKAGREKLFF.

The genes are TRBV5-1 and TRBJ1-4, with D possibly TRBD1 on 5 matching bases. V lost 1 base and J 3 bases, leaving 7 bases between the germline ends. The CDR3 is 14 amino acids. Looked up from germline, CDR1 is SGHRS and CDR2 is YFSETQ. In DNA, the CDR3 is TGCGCCAGCAGCTTGCGACAGCCTAATGAAAAACTGTTTTTT. It specifies CASSLRQPNEKLFF. The full variable domain, rest sourced from reference TRBV5-1 and TRBJ1-4, is KAGVTQTPRYLIKTRGQQVTLSCSPISGHRSVSWYQQTPGQGLQFLFEYFSETQRNKGNFPGRFSGRQFSNSRSEMNVSTLELGDSALYLCASSLRQPNEKLFFGSGTQLSVL.